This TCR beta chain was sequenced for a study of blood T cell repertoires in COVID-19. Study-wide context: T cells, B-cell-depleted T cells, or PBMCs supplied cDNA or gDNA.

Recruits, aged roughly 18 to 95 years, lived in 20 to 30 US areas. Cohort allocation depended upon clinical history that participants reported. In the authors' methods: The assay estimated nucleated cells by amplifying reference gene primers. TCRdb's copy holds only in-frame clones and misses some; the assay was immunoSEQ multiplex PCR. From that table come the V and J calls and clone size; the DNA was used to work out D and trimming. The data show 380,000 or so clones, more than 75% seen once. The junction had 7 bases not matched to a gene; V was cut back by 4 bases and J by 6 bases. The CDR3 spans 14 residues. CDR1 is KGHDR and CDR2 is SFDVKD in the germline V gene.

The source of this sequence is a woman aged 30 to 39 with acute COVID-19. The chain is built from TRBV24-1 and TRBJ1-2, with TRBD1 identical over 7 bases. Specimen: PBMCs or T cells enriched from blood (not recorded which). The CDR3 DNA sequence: TGTGCCACCAGTGACACAGACAGGGAGGATGGCTACACCTTC. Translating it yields CATSDTDREDGYTF.